This T cell receptor beta chain was observed in a study of blood T cell repertoires in COVID-19. This CDR3 spans 13 amino acids. Trimming removed 7 bases from V and 4 bases from J; junction bases left unmatched: 2. Sequenced by immunoSEQ multiplex PCR; TCRdb stores in-frame clones only, minus some. The table records under 250,000 clones, roughly three quarters of them present only once. Sequencing was performed on peripheral blood. The source of this sequence is a woman aged 35 to 49 with COVID-19, enrolled during active disease. The V call is TRBV12-3 or TRBV12-4, the J call TRBJ2-2; 8 bases agree with TRBD1. The CDR3 spells CASNGQGTGELFF. The CDR3 DNA is TGTGCCAGCAATGGACAGGGCACCGGGGAGCTGTTTTTT.